This TCR beta chain was sequenced in a study of blood T cell repertoires in COVID-19. TCRdb keeps only in-frame clones here, not all; method: immunoSEQ multiplex PCR. The table has about 300,000 clones, roughly 90% seen once. CDR3 size: 14 residues. Germline V CDR1 and CDR2: SGHTA, FQGNSA. Trimming at V came to 5 bases and at J to 5 bases, leaving 5 bases not matched to a gene. The sequenced material came from peripheral blood. The sequence derives from a man aged 18 to 29 with active or convalescent COVID-19. This chain links TRBV7-2 with TRBJ1-2; TRBD1 matches at 10 bases. CDR3 sequence reads: CASSPRDRGYGYTF. The CDR3 DNA reads TGTGCCAGCAGCCCCCGGGACAGGGGATATGGCTACACCTTC.